This T cell receptor (beta chain) was obtained from a study of blood T cell repertoires in COVID-19. Study summary: Donors in the United States, Italy and Spain gave samples during acute or convalescent COVID-19.

Sequencing used immunoSEQ multiplex PCR; TCRdb keeps in-frame clones, though not all of them. The data contain approximately 300,000 clones, more than 80% of them seen just once; the ten biggest clones take up more than 6%. The sequenced material came from peripheral blood. This clonotype was obtained from a young woman with COVID-19, enrolled during active disease.

CDR3 bases: TGTGCCAGCTCACCACGGTCGGGCGGGACCGGCTTCTACGAGCAGTACTTC. Its translation is CASSPRSGGTGFYEQYF. The chain carries TRBV18 and TRBJ2-7; tentatively, D is TRBD2 (6 bases). V lost 1 base and J 3 bases, leaving 19 bases between the germline ends. Germline values: CDR1 KGHSH, CDR2 LQKENI. The CDR3 consists of 17 residues.